The 28 T cell receptor beta chains given below trace back to one sample, sequenced in a study of blood T cell repertoires in COVID-19. Repertoires were generated with immunoSEQ multiplex PCR, while TCRdb's copy carries only in-frame clones and drops some. The top ten clones hold 1.3% of a sample with some 62,000 clones, about nine tenths of them seen once. The sample taken for sequencing was peripheral blood. The receptors derive from a woman of 80 years or more with acute or convalescent COVID-19.

This rearrangement joins TRBV24-1 to TRBJ2-3; 9 bases are a match to TRBD1. The CDR3 is made up of 16 amino acids. Germline CDR1 and CDR2: KGHDR and SFDVKD. Unmatched junction bases numbered 4, after V lost 3 bases and J lost 1 base. CDR3 residues: CATSDRGQGRTDTQYF. The CDR3, as DNA: TGTGCCACCAGTGATAGGGGACAGGGTCGCACAGATACGCAGTATTTT.

The chain employs TRBV4-1 and TRBJ1-1; a possible D gene is TRBD1 (5 bases). CDR1 MGHRA and CDR2 YSYEKL come from the germline V gene. The CDR3 loop spans 16 amino acids. With 4 bases removed from V and 1 base from J, the gap between germline ends came to 16 bases. The CDR3 DNA follows: TGCGCCAGCAGCCCCCTCTGGAGGGGCAAGAACACTGAAGCTTTCTTT. This encodes CASSPLWRGKNTEAFF.

The chain combines TRBV5-1 with TRBJ2-7, with 9 positions matching TRBD2. This CDR3 has 15 residues. V was pared by 4 bases and J by 4 bases, with 9 bases of the junction left unmatched. The germline V gene has CDR1 SGHRS and CDR2 YFSETQ. The CDR3 region is CASSASSGTLYEQYF. The CDR3 DNA follows: TGCGCCAGCAGCGCGTCTAGCGGGACGCTTTACGAGCAGTACTTC.

The V gene is TRBV5-1, the J gene TRBJ1-2, with D maybe TRBD1 (6 bases). CDR1 is SGHRS, CDR2 YFSETQ, per germline. The CDR3 is 16 amino acids. The V gene lost 1 base and the J gene lost 6 bases, with 19 bases spanning the gap. The CDR3 bases are TGCGCCAGCAGCTTGTCGCAGGGGAAGAGGCTAAATGGCTACACCTTC. This sequence encodes CASSLSQGKRLNGYTF.

The chain uses TRBV11-2 and TRBJ2-7, with 8 bases identical to TRBD2. The CDR3 runs 15 residues. V lost 5 bases, J lost 5 bases, and 11 bases stayed unmatched. Germline values: CDR1 SGHAT, CDR2 FQNNGV. CDR3 coding DNA: TGTGCCAGCAGCCCGACGGGACTAGTAATCCACGAGCAGTACTTC. Residues: CASSPTGLVIHEQYF.

The V and J genes are TRBV7-2 and TRBJ1-6; a weak D match, TRBD1 (5 bases). Germline V lookup: CDR1 SGHTA, CDR2 FQGNSA. With 5 bases removed from V and 9 bases from J, the gap between germline ends came to 17 bases. This CDR3 is 15 amino acids long. The CDR3 sequence: CASSRREGAVSPLHF. The CDR3 DNA is TGTGCCAGCAGCCGCAGGGAGGGAGCGGTTTCACCCCTCCACTTT.

The chain recombines TRBV5-6 with TRBJ1-1, with TRBD1 identical over 9 bases. The CDR3 has 13 residues. CDR1 is SGHDT and CDR2 is YYEEEE in the germline V gene. Germline trimming cut 7 bases from V and 4 bases from J; bases unmatched to any gene: 5. Here the CDR3 DNA reads TGTGCCAGCGGCAGGGACAGGGTCACTGAAGCTTTCTTT. Translated, it gives CASGRDRVTEAFF. The complete variable domain, with remaining parts taken from reference TRBV5-6 and TRBJ1-1, reads DAGVTQSPTHLIKTRGQQVTLRCSPKSGHDTVSWYQQALGQGPQFIFQYYEEEERQRGNFPDRFSGHQFPNYSSELNVNALLLGDSALYLCASGRDRVTEAFFGQGTRLTVV.

The chain carries TRBV6-4 and TRBJ2-2; D call uncertain. This CDR3 has 14 amino acids. The V end lost 7 bases, the J end lost 7 bases, and 16 bases lay between the germline ends. CDR1 and CDR2 from the germline V gene are MRHNA and SNTAGT. CDR3 sequence: CASTPNSIGGELFF. CDR3 nucleotide sequence: TGTGCCAGCACCCCCAACTCCATCGGCGGGGAGCTGTTTTTT.

J is TRBJ1-5 and V is TRBV6-6, with 8 bases identical to TRBD1. This CDR3 has 15 amino acids. Trimming took 2 bases from V and 4 from J; bases not matched to a gene: 4. Germline CDR1 MNHNY, CDR2 SVGAGI (reference sequence). The CDR3 DNA sequence: TGTGCCAGCAGTTACAGTGGACAGGGAAATCAGCCCCAGCATTTT. Protein sequence: CASSYSGQGNQPQHF.

The chain couples TRBV2 to TRBJ1-2; no clear D. Trimming removed 6 bases at V and 0 bases at J, with 5 bases between. This CDR3 region has 12 residues. Germline V gives CDR1 SNHLY, CDR2 FYNNEI. The chain's CDR3 is CASRAANYGYTF. Here the CDR3 DNA reads TGTGCCAGCAGGGCAGCTAACTATGGCTACACCTTC.

This clone was counted a few times. The chain couples TRBV10-3 to TRBJ1-3, with a tentative D call TRBD1 (5 bases). V shed 10 bases and J shed 2 bases, with 12 bases lying between them. Germline CDR1 ENHRY, CDR2 SYGVKD. This CDR3 has 13 residues. The CDR3 DNA sequence: TGTGCCACCGCTCCAGGGACTGGAAACACCATATATTTT. This sequence encodes CATAPGTGNTIYF.

This rearrangement joins TRBV6-6 to TRBJ1-4; no clear D gene. The CDR3 spans 16 residues. Per germline, CDR1 MNHNY and CDR2 SVGAGI (reference sequence). The V and J ends lost 8 bases and 3 bases respectively, with 19 bases between them. As DNA, the CDR3 is TGTGCCAGCGGAGGAGGGAAATGGTCTGCTAATGAAAAACTGTTTTTT. Translating it yields CASGGGKWSANEKLFF.

This chain joins TRBV6-2 or TRBV6-3 and TRBJ2-7; 8 nucleotides match TRBD1. There are 14 residues in the CDR3. V was pared by 6 bases and J by 2 bases, with 6 bases of the junction left unmatched. Germline V gene lookup returns CDR1 MNHEY and CDR2 SVGEGT. CDR3 in amino acids: CASSEGQVPYEQYF. Here the CDR3 DNA reads TGTGCCAGCAGCGAGGGACAGGTTCCCTACGAGCAGTACTTC.

The genes are TRBV5-1 and TRBJ1-6, with 7 bases fitting TRBD1. The CDR3 length is 16 residues. V dropped 0 bases and J dropped 6; count of bases not matched to a gene: 6. The germline V gene has CDR1 SGHRS and CDR2 YFSETQ. CDR3 sequence: CASSLGLDRANSPLHF. The CDR3 nucleotides are TGCGCCAGCAGCTTGGGCCTCGACAGGGCTAATTCACCCCTCCACTTT.

The chain carries TRBV7-2 and TRBJ2-7; 9 bases match TRBD2. The germline gives CDR1 SGHTA, CDR2 FQGNSA. V lost 3 bases and J lost 2; bases outside the gene matches: 2. The CDR3 is made up of 14 amino acids. CDR3: CASSFSGGPYEQYF. The DNA of the CDR3 is TGTGCCAGCAGCTTTAGCGGGGGACCCTACGAGCAGTACTTC.

This chain joins TRBV18 and TRBJ1-1; TRBD1 might be the D (6 bases). The V and J ends lost 4 bases and 5 bases respectively, with 17 bases between them. The CDR3 has 15 residues. Germline V CDR1 and CDR2: KGHSH, LQKENI. The CDR3 loop is CASSRSQGRVTEAFF. Here the CDR3 DNA reads TGTGCCAGCTCACGGTCACAGGGTCGGGTGACTGAAGCTTTCTTT.

The chain has TRBV6-1 and TRBJ1-6; no clear D. The CDR3 runs to 14 residues. Trimming left V 3 bases short and J 7 bases short, with 10 bases between. CDR1 is MNHNS and CDR2 is SASEGT in the germline V gene. As DNA, the CDR3 is TGTGCCAGCAGTGACAGTCGAGGCAATTCACCCCTCCACTTT. Amino acid sequence: CASSDSRGNSPLHF.

The chain is built from TRBV5-1 and TRBJ1-6; 7 bases line up with TRBD1. The CDR3 contains 18 residues. Per the germline V gene, CDR1 is SGHRS and CDR2 is YFSETQ. V lost 2 bases and J lost 7; bases outside the gene matches: 15. The CDR3 spells CASSFIPLTGKINSPLHF. CDR3 nucleotide sequence: TGCGCCAGCAGCTTCATCCCCTTGACAGGGAAAATAAATTCACCCCTCCACTTT.

The chain carries TRBV6-5 and TRBJ2-1, with D possibly matching TRBD1 (5 bases). Deletions cut 8 bases from V and 10 bases from J, with 18 bases between. CDR3 size: 13 residues. Germline CDR1 is MNHEY and CDR2 is SVGAGI. The CDR3: CASVDSLIGEQFF. The CDR3 coding sequence is TGTGCCAGCGTAGACAGCCTCATCGGGGAGCAGTTCTTC.

This clone was counted once. The V call is TRBV11-2, the J call TRBJ2-3; 8 bases map to TRBD1. Looked up from germline, CDR1 is SGHAT and CDR2 is FQNNGV. The CDR3 length is 17 residues. V lost 2 bases to trimming and J lost 0 bases; unmatched junction nucleotides: 7. The CDR3 sequence is CASSLNAQGASTDTQYF. The CDR3 DNA is TGTGCCAGCAGCTTAAATGCCCAGGGGGCGAGCACAGATACGCAGTATTTT.

Written as DNA, the CDR3 is TGTGCCAGCAGCCTCTCGGGGGGCAGCGAGCAGTTCTTC. Amino acid sequence: CASSLSGGSEQFF. The chain is built from TRBV12-3 or TRBV12-4 and TRBJ2-1, with D possibly TRBD2 on 7 matching bases. The CDR3 runs 13 residues. V lost 6 bases, J lost 10 bases, and 16 bases lay in between.

The V and J genes are TRBV28 and TRBJ2-3, with D perhaps TRBD2 (8 bases). CDR1 and CDR2 from the germline V gene are MDHEN and SYDVKM. The CDR3 extends over 16 amino acids. Trimming removed 1 base at V and 4 bases at J, with 15 bases between. The CDR3 DNA reads TGTGCCAGCAGTTTATCCACGGGAGGGGGCGCAGATACGCAGTATTTT. The encoded protein is CASSLSTGGGADTQYF.

V and J are TRBV6-1 and TRBJ2-7; unclear D gene. This CDR3 has 14 amino acids. Per germline, CDR1 MNHNS and CDR2 SASEGT. Trimming removed 1 base from V and 2 bases from J, with 9 bases in between. CDR3 amino acids: CASSEGSSAYEQYF. The CDR3 DNA sequence: TGTGCCAGCAGTGAAGGGAGTTCCGCCTACGAGCAGTACTTC.

This clone was seen a few times. The V and J genes are TRBV27 and TRBJ1-1, with D possibly TRBD1 on 5 matching bases. V dropped 2 bases and J dropped 5 bases, with 18 bases sitting between them. The CDR3 contains 16 residues. Germline lookup yields CDR1 MNHEY and CDR2 SMNVEV (reference sequence). Here the CDR3 DNA reads TGTGCCAGCAGTTTACCCCCTTGGAGGGGCCGAACTGAAGCTTTCTTT. It specifies CASSLPPWRGRTEAFF.

This clone was picked up a small number of times. The chain uses TRBV7-2 and TRBJ1-2; D may be TRBD1 (6 bases). V lost 2 bases and J lost 1, with 14 bases in between. CDR1 and CDR2 (germline): SGHTA, FQGNSA. The CDR3 loop spans 16 amino acids. CDR3 bases: TGTGCCAGCAGCTTACCGACAGGCTCAAATAACTATGGCTACACCTTC. Amino acid sequence: CASSLPTGSNNYGYTF.

The chain employs TRBV1 and TRBJ2-5; TRBD2, the table's D call, was not compared with the DNA. TRBV1 is marked as a pseudogene. This CDR3 has 20 amino acids. Here the CDR3 DNA reads TGCACCAGCAGCCAAGATTGTCATAGGAGGACTAGTCTGCCTTTTGAGACCCAGTACTTC. Amino acid sequence: CTSSQDCHRRTSLPFETQYF.

This chain connects TRBV3-1 (or the pseudogene TRBV3-2) to TRBJ2-7; TRBD2 matches 11 bases. The germline gives CDR1 LGHDT, CDR2 YNNKEL (reference sequence). CDR3 length equals 16 residues. V lost 0 bases and J lost 5; bases outside the gene matches: 6. CDR3 in DNA: TGTGCCAGCAGCCAAGAACTAGCGGGAGTCTTGGACGAGCAGTACTTC. Protein product: CASSQELAGVLDEQYF.

The rearrangement uses TRBV28 and TRBJ2-4; 8 bases agree with TRBD2. The CDR3 covers 16 residues. Per germline, CDR1 MDHEN and CDR2 SYDVKM. The V and J ends lost 6 bases and 2 bases, in that order; junction bases with no gene match: 9. The CDR3 DNA is TGTGCCAGCAGGGGACCAGCGGGAGTCTCCAAAAACATTCAGTACTTC. It specifies CASRGPAGVSKNIQYF.